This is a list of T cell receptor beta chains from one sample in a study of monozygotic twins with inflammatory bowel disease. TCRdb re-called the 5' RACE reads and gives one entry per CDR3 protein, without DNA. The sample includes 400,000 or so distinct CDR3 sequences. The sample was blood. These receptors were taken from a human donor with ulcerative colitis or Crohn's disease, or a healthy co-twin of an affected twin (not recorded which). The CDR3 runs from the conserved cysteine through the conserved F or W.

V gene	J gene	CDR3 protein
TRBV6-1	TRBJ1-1	CASSPGSRDEAFF
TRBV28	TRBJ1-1	CASSFGSHIEAFF
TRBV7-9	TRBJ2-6	CASSSPTQRAGANVLTF
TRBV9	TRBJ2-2	CASSVGPTANTGELFF
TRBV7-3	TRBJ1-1	CASSLMPANTEAFF
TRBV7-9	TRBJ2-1	CASSPRAYGAIHEQFF
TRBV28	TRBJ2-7	CASGPGTHPSYEQYF
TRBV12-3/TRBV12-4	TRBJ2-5	CASSPEAAGPVQETQYF
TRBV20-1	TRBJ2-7	CSASRVYEQYF
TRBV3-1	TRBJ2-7	CASSQDFWATSGRGGSYEQYF